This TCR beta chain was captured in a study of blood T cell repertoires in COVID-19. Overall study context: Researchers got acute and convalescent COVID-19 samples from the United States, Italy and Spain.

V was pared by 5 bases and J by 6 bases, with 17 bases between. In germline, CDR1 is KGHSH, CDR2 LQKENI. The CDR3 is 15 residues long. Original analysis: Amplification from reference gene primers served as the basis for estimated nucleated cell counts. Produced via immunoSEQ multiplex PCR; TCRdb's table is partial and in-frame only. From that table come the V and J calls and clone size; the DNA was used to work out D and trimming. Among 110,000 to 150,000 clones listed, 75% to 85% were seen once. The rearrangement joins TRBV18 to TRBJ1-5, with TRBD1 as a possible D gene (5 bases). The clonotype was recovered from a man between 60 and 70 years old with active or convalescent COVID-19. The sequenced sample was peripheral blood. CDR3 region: CASSEIQGFFQPQHF. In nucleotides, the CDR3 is TGTGCCAGCTCAGAGATCCAGGGTTTTTTTCAGCCCCAGCATTTT.